These T cell receptor beta chains were read from a single sample in a study of chronic HIV infection and antiretroviral therapy. A single record per CDR3 protein comes from TCRdb applying MiXCR to the 5' RACE reads. Altogether 45,000 to 55,000 distinct CDR3 sequences are present, about a fifth being singletons, with the ten largest covering around 2.8%. Sample: peripheral blood. The source is an adult who had HIV and had not received antiretroviral therapy, or was an uninfected healthy control (not recorded which). Both conserved end residues are part of each CDR3. The D gene is left open where the match is weak. Expanded clones are given a class, and other clones once, few, many or no size at all.

>TRBV28|TRBJ2-4|-|-
TGTGCCAGCACCTCAGGGGAGGCAGCTCTAGCCAAAAACATTCAGTACTTC
CASTSGEAALAKNIQYF
>TRBV4-1|TRBJ1-5|-|-
TGCGCCAGCAGCCAACAGGACTTTTCCAATCAGCCCCAGCATTTT
CASSQQDFSNQPQHF
>TRBV5-1|TRBJ2-3|-|-
TGCGCCAGCAGCCCAAAGACAGATACGCAGTATTTT
CASSPKTDTQYF
>TRBV30|TRBJ2-7|TRBD2|few
TGTGCCTGGAGCGAGGGACTAGCTCCCTTTTACGAGCAGTACTTC
CAWSEGLAPFYEQYF
>TRBV5-5|TRBJ1-1|-|-
TGTGCCAGCAGCTTTCATGGTTCACGGGGGTTAAATGAAGCTTTCTTT
CASSFHGSRGLNEAFF
>TRBV4-1|TRBJ2-5|-|-
TGCGCCAGCAGCCACACGGGGCGTACCCCAATCTATCGGGAGACCCAGTACTTC
CASSHTGRTPIYRETQYF
>TRBV7-2|TRBJ2-2|-|few
TGTGCCAGCAGCTCATTTAACACCGGGGAGCTGTTTTTT
CASSSFNTGELFF
>TRBV10-2|TRBJ1-5|-|few
TGCGCCAGCAGTGAGTCTGCCGGGATAGTGCAGCCCCAGCATTTT
CASSESAGIVQPQHF
>TRBV28|TRBJ2-5|TRBD1|many
TGTGCCACTGGGACAGGGCTGGAGACCCAGTACTTC
CATGTGLETQYF
>TRBV10-3|TRBJ1-5|TRBD1|few
TGTGCCATCAGTGACCCAGGACAGGGCGATCAGCCCCAGCATTTT
CAISDPGQGDQPQHF
>TRBV6-1|TRBJ1-3|-|-
TGTGCCAGCAGTCATACAGGCTCTGGAAACACCATATATTTT
CASSHTGSGNTIYF
>TRBV5-1|TRBJ2-7|-|few
TGCGCCAGCAGCTTCGCTTTAGACTACGAGCAGTACTTC
CASSFALDYEQYF
>TRBV12-3/TRBV12-4|TRBJ2-7|TRBD1|-
TGTGCCAGCACCCTGACAGGGGGTTTGGGAGAGCAGTACTTC
CASTLTGGLGEQYF
>TRBV29-1|TRBJ1-1|TRBD1|few
TGCAGCGCTTGGACAGGGGGTAACACTGAAGCTTTCTTT
CSAWTGGNTEAFF
>TRBV28|TRBJ2-1|-|-
TGTGCCAGCAGTTTGTGGGGTAGGGATGAGCAGTTCTTC
CASSLWGRDEQFF
>TRBV28|TRBJ1-4|-|-
TGTGCCAGCTCCCCCCGGACGGTTGAAAAACTGTTTTTT
CASSPRTVEKLFF
>TRBV24-1|TRBJ1-2|-|few
TGTGCCACCAGTGATTTGGACGCGTATGGCTACACCTTC
CATSDLDAYGYTF
>TRBV2|TRBJ2-1|-|-
TGTGCCAGCACGTCGTTCCGGGAGTTTGAGCAGTTCTTC
CASTSFREFEQFF
>TRBV2|TRBJ1-5|TRBD1|few
TGTGCCAGCAGGGGACAGGGGGGCAATCAGCCCCAGCATTTT
CASRGQGGNQPQHF
>TRBV20-1|TRBJ2-3|-|-
TGCAGTGCCGGACTATCAGCAGATACGCAGTATTTT
CSAGLSADTQYF
>TRBV28|TRBJ2-3|-|-
TGTGCCAGCAGTTTAGGGCTCCTTTTGTCGACAGATACGCAGTATTTT
CASSLGLLLSTDTQYF
>TRBV7-9|TRBJ1-1|-|-
TGTGCCAGCAGCTACAGCACTGAAGCTTTCTTT
CASSYSTEAFF
>TRBV27|TRBJ2-1|TRBD2|few
TGTGCCACGCGGGGACTAGCGGGAGTTGGGAATGAGCAGTTCTTC
CATRGLAGVGNEQFF
>TRBV2|TRBJ2-1|TRBD2|-
TGTGCCAGCGGGGACTACCTCTACAATGAGCAGTTCTTC
CASGDYLYNEQFF
>TRBV5-1|TRBJ2-3|TRBD2|-
TGCGCCAGCAGCCCGGGACTAGCGGGAGAAAAAGCGCAGTATTTT
CASSPGLAGEKAQYF
>TRBV28|TRBJ1-1|-|-
TGTGCCAGCAGTTTATTAACACCCACTGAAGCTTTCTTT
CASSLLTPTEAFF
>TRBV5-5|TRBJ2-7|-|many
TGTGCCAGCAGCTTGGGACCGTGGCTAAACGAGCAGTACTTC
CASSLGPWLNEQYF
>TRBV25-1|TRBJ1-2|-|few
TGTGCCAGCAGCGTGGGACTGGACTATGGCTACACCTTC
CASSVGLDYGYTF
>TRBV7-2|TRBJ2-7|-|few
TGTGCCAGCAGCCCCCAGAGCTCCTACGAGCAGTACTTC
CASSPQSSYEQYF
>TRBV9|TRBJ2-7|TRBD2|-
TGTGCCAGCAGCTCGGGAGGTGCTACCTACGAGCAGTACTTC
CASSSGGATYEQYF
>TRBV24-1|TRBJ2-1|-|few
TGTGCCACCGGATTCGGCAATGAGCAGTTCTTC
CATGFGNEQFF
>TRBV27|TRBJ1-1|-|-
TGTGCCAGCAGTTTCCACAGGGTAGGGACTGAAGCTTTCTTT
CASSFHRVGTEAFF